Listed below are T cell receptor beta chains from one sample, sequenced in a study of T cells in Graves' hyperthyroidism and ophthalmopathy. TCRdb reprocessed the multiplex PCR reads via MiXCR and lists one record per CDR3 protein. This sample has 600,000 to 650,000 distinct CDR3 sequences, with 15% to 20% found just once. Sequenced: blood. All receptors come from a woman younger than 45 with Graves' hyperthyroidism. The CDR3 runs from the conserved cysteine through the conserved F or W. A D gene is named only where the DNA matches it firmly.

D gene: TRBD1; J gene: TRBJ2-3; V gene: TRBV3-1; CDR3 protein: CASSLGTGTSTDTQYF
D gene: -; J gene: TRBJ1-4; V gene: TRBV20-1; CDR3 protein: CSARDSRGNEKLFF
D gene: -; J gene: TRBJ1-5; V gene: TRBV28; CDR3 protein: CASSSIRRDQPQHF
D gene: -; J gene: TRBJ1-1; V gene: TRBV28; CDR3 protein: CASSLVPRNTEAFF
D gene: TRBD1; J gene: TRBJ2-2; V gene: TRBV9; CDR3 protein: CASSRDSPRDTGELFF
D gene: -; J gene: TRBJ2-5; V gene: TRBV20-1; CDR3 protein: CSARDFVAETQYF
D gene: TRBD1; J gene: TRBJ2-1; V gene: TRBV6-6; CDR3 protein: CASSYGTGEFF
D gene: TRBD1; J gene: TRBJ2-7; V gene: TRBV7-2; CDR3 protein: CASSSRTGTGVWEQYF
D gene: TRBD2; J gene: TRBJ2-1; V gene: TRBV9; CDR3 protein: CASSVSWGGNHNEQFF
D gene: TRBD1; J gene: TRBJ1-5; V gene: TRBV27; CDR3 protein: CASSLGAEGAISNQPQHF
D gene: -; J gene: TRBJ1-2; V gene: TRBV20-1; CDR3 protein: CSASRQDTNTF
D gene: -; J gene: TRBJ2-3; V gene: TRBV7-9; CDR3 protein: CASSLERLDTQYF
D gene: TRBD1; J gene: TRBJ2-1; V gene: TRBV5-8; CDR3 protein: CASSHRQGSYNEQFF
D gene: -; J gene: TRBJ2-1; V gene: TRBV19; CDR3 protein: CASSISPGGLNEQFF
D gene: -; J gene: TRBJ2-7; V gene: TRBV11-2; CDR3 protein: CASSLGRGEGYEQYF
D gene: -; J gene: TRBJ2-7; V gene: TRBV7-9; CDR3 protein: CAIALDAYEQYF
D gene: -; J gene: TRBJ1-1; V gene: TRBV28; CDR3 protein: CATGGRTEAFF
D gene: -; J gene: TRBJ2-6; V gene: TRBV2; CDR3 protein: CASRRTATGANVLTF
D gene: -; J gene: TRBJ2-5; V gene: TRBV12-3/TRBV12-4; CDR3 protein: CASSWGDTETQYF
D gene: -; J gene: TRBJ2-1; V gene: TRBV10-3; CDR3 protein: CAIRAIGGHNEQFF
D gene: -; J gene: TRBJ1-3; V gene: TRBV27; CDR3 protein: CDAGGVGNTIYF
D gene: -; J gene: TRBJ1-5; V gene: TRBV3-1; CDR3 protein: CASMDGNLNQPQHF
D gene: -; J gene: TRBJ2-1; V gene: TRBV24-1; CDR3 protein: CATSVGGDEQFF
D gene: -; J gene: TRBJ1-4; V gene: TRBV7-2; CDR3 protein: CASSLAGSGEKLFF
D gene: -; J gene: TRBJ2-1; V gene: TRBV13; CDR3 protein: CASSSPNEQFF
D gene: -; J gene: TRBJ2-4; V gene: TRBV7-8; CDR3 protein: CASSLEYGGDIQYF
D gene: -; J gene: TRBJ2-7; V gene: TRBV20-1; CDR3 protein: CSARDLRGRSRYEQYF
D gene: -; J gene: TRBJ2-2; V gene: TRBV28; CDR3 protein: CASSSPDANTGELFF
D gene: -; J gene: TRBJ1-4; V gene: TRBV7-8; CDR3 protein: CASSSPGSGNEKLFF
D gene: -; J gene: TRBJ2-2; V gene: TRBV11-2; CDR3 protein: CASSRTVMNTGELFF
D gene: -; J gene: TRBJ2-7; V gene: TRBV7-3; CDR3 protein: CASSLSGKDEQYF
D gene: TRBD2; J gene: TRBJ2-1; V gene: TRBV19; CDR3 protein: CASSGSAAGGNEQFF
D gene: -; J gene: TRBJ2-5; V gene: TRBV7-2; CDR3 protein: CASSGNRETQYF
D gene: -; J gene: TRBJ2-5; V gene: TRBV7-2; CDR3 protein: CASSLVGGGAETQYF
D gene: TRBD1; J gene: TRBJ2-7; V gene: TRBV6-1; CDR3 protein: CASGDREAEQYF
D gene: TRBD1; J gene: TRBJ1-3; V gene: TRBV30; CDR3 protein: CAWSPTGGTDTIYF
D gene: -; J gene: TRBJ2-3; V gene: TRBV3-2; CDR3 protein: CASSQDLPLAGGPPDTQYF
D gene: -; J gene: TRBJ1-4; V gene: TRBV12-3/TRBV12-4; CDR3 protein: CASSLWDNNEKLFF
D gene: TRBD1; J gene: TRBJ2-2; V gene: TRBV6-1; CDR3 protein: CASKKSGGNTGELFF
D gene: TRBD1; J gene: TRBJ2-1; V gene: TRBV7-3; CDR3 protein: CASSHGRDSDNEQFF
D gene: -; J gene: TRBJ2-3; V gene: TRBV4-2; CDR3 protein: CAGSQDLLIVATDTQYF
D gene: -; J gene: TRBJ2-7; V gene: TRBV11-2; CDR3 protein: CASSAGDSYEQYF
D gene: TRBD2; J gene: TRBJ2-7; V gene: TRBV20-1; CDR3 protein: CSARDGLTRREGPSYEQYF
D gene: -; J gene: TRBJ2-5; V gene: TRBV7-2; CDR3 protein: CASSLGFGTLQETQYF
D gene: -; J gene: TRBJ1-1; V gene: TRBV12-3/TRBV12-4; CDR3 protein: CASSLRLLPWWAFF
D gene: TRBD1; J gene: TRBJ1-4; V gene: TRBV2; CDR3 protein: CASSETGTVNEKLFF
D gene: TRBD1; J gene: TRBJ1-1; V gene: TRBV11-2; CDR3 protein: CASSLGRQGGAFF
D gene: TRBD1; J gene: TRBJ1-5; V gene: TRBV7-8; CDR3 protein: CASSPVLVREGQGRVGNQPQHF
D gene: -; J gene: TRBJ2-5; V gene: TRBV5-5; CDR3 protein: CASSLGTTPKETQYF
D gene: TRBD1; J gene: TRBJ2-1; V gene: TRBV5-1; CDR3 protein: CASSLRQGAHNEQFF
D gene: -; J gene: TRBJ1-1; V gene: TRBV11-3; CDR3 protein: CASSPRWRGTEAFF
D gene: -; J gene: TRBJ1-5; V gene: TRBV28; CDR3 protein: CASSPAEGYQPQHF
D gene: -; J gene: TRBJ2-1; V gene: TRBV14; CDR3 protein: CASSQFVRLTDNEQFF
D gene: -; J gene: TRBJ2-7; V gene: TRBV12-3/TRBV12-4; CDR3 protein: CASPRDIHSYEQYF